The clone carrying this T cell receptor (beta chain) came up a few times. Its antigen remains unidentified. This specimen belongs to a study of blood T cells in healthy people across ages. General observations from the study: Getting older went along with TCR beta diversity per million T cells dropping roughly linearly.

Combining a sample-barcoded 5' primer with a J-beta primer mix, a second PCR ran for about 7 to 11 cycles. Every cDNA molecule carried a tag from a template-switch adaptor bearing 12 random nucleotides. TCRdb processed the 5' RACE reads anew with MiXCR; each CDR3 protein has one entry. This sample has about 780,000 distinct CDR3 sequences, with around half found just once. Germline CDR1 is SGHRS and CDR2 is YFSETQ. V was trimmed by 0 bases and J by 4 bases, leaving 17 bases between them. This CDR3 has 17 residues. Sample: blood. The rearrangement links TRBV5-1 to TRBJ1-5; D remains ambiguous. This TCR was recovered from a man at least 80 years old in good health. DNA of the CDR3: TGCGCCAGCAGCTTGGCCCCCGACGTATTAGGGAATCAGCCCCAGCATTTT. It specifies CASSLAPDVLGNQPQHF.